The source of this TCR beta chain is a study of blood T cell repertoires in COVID-19. Here immunoSEQ multiplex PCR was the method, and the copy in TCRdb shows in-frame clones only, minus some. The sample includes about 250,000 clones, around 88% of them seen just once. V was shortened by 8 bases and J by 3 bases, with 14 bases between the two germline ends. This CDR3 region has 13 residues. The germline V gene has CDR1 MDHEN and CDR2 SYDVKM. The source of this sequence is a man aged 80 or over with acute or convalescent COVID-19. This chain uses TRBV28 with TRBJ2-7; D is possibly TRBD1 (6 bases). Sequencing input: peripheral blood. CDR3 coding DNA: TGTGCCAGCGGAACAGGGTTGATCTACGAGCAGTACTTC. As protein: CASGTGLIYEQYF.